The next 13 T cell receptor beta chains were all read from a single sample in a study of cytomegalovirus exposure and HLA in healthy donors. Amplification used 60 Vbeta primers and 13 Jbeta primers. Data came from immunoSEQ multiplex PCR; TCRdb stores just in-frame clones and leaves some out. The table includes approximately 220,000 clones, approximately 80% detected once. Sequencing was carried out using PBMCs. The receptors here all came from a man between 40 and 49 years old in good health and CMV-seronegative.

The chain uses TRBV4-2 and TRBJ2-1; 8 nucleotides align to TRBD1. There are 15 residues in the CDR3. Germline lookup yields CDR1 LGHNA and CDR2 YNFKEQ. Trimming took 5 bases from V and 5 from J; bases not matched to a gene: 8. CDR3 DNA: TGTGCCAGCAGCGCCCAGGGACAGGCCAACAATGAGCAGTTCTTC. Encoded protein: CASSAQGQANNEQFF.

The chain recombines TRBV10-3 with TRBJ1-5; D ambiguous. Trimming removed 4 bases from V and 2 bases from J, with 9 bases in between. The CDR3 runs to 14 residues. Per germline, CDR1 ENHRY and CDR2 SYGVKD. This CDR3 is CAISGGYGNQPQHF. As DNA, the CDR3 is TGTGCCATCAGTGGAGGGTACGGCAATCAGCCCCAGCATTTT.

The gene calls are TRBV9 and TRBJ1-1, with 7 nucleotides matching TRBD1. The CDR3 spans 13 residues. CDR1 SGDLS and CDR2 YYNGEE come from the germline V gene. With 7 bases clipped from V and 1 base from J, the junction kept 4 bases outside the gene matches. CDR3 sequence reads: CASSRQGNTEAFF. CDR3 nucleotide sequence: TGTGCCAGCTCGCGACAGGGGAACACTGAAGCTTTCTTT. The variable domain in full, completed from reference TRBV9 and TRBJ1-1, reads DSGVTQTPKHLITATGQRVTLRCSPRSGDLSVYWYQQSLDQGLQFLIQYYNGEERAKGNILERFSAQQFPDLHSELNLSSLELGDSALYFCASSRQGNTEAFFGQGTRLTVV.

V and J are TRBV27 and TRBJ2-2; D call uncertain. This CDR3 spans 15 amino acids. Germline CDR1 MNHEY, CDR2 SMNVEV (reference sequence). V lost 5 bases, J lost 3 bases, and 13 bases lay in between. The DNA for the CDR3 is TGTGCCAGCAGTCCCGGTATCTTGGACACCGGGGAGCTGTTTTTT. The encoded protein is CASSPGILDTGELFF.

Only one count was recorded for this clone. This chain's CDR3 is CASRLNEGVGNTIYF. In DNA form, the CDR3 reads TGTGCCAGCAGGCTCAATGAGGGGGTTGGAAACACCATATATTTT. The gene calls are TRBV28 and TRBJ1-3; a weak D match, TRBD1 (6 bases). With 6 bases removed from V and 3 bases from J, the gap between germline ends came to 15 bases. The CDR3 totals 15 residues. Germline V gives CDR1 MDHEN, CDR2 SYDVKM.

The gene calls are TRBV27 and TRBJ1-5, with D possibly being TRBD1 (6 bases). The length of the CDR3 is 14 residues. Deletions cut 2 bases from V and 4 bases from J, with 9 bases between. The V gene's germline CDR1 is MNHEY and CDR2 SMNVEV (reference sequence). CDR3 residues: CASSLLQGNQPQHF. Written as DNA, the CDR3 is TGTGCCAGCAGTTTACTACAGGGTAATCAGCCCCAGCATTTT.

Only a few counts were recorded for this clone. The chain uses TRBV27 and TRBJ2-5; 14 bases fit TRBD2. The CDR3 totals 17 residues. The V gene's germline CDR1 is MNHEY and CDR2 SMNVEV (reference sequence). The CDR3, as DNA: TGTTCTTCCGGGACTAGCGGGAGATGGGGCACAAAAGAGACCCAGTACTTC. This sequence encodes CSSGTSGRWGTKETQYF.

This rearrangement joins TRBV7-2 to TRBJ1-6; tentative D call: TRBD1 (5 bases). CDR3 size: 16 residues. The V gene's germline CDR1 is SGHTA and CDR2 FQGNSA. V dropped 4 bases and J dropped 6 bases, with 16 bases sitting between them. CDR3 in amino acids: CASSSSQGLSNSPLHF. The CDR3 DNA reads as TGTGCCAGCAGCTCGTCCCAGGGACTTAGTAATTCACCCCTCCACTTT.

The chain combines TRBV29-1 with TRBJ2-1, with TRBD2 as a possible D gene (6 bases). The V gene lost 5 bases and the J gene lost 6 bases, with 20 bases spanning the gap. This CDR3 has 15 residues. Germline loops: CDR1 SQVTM, CDR2 ANQGSEA. As DNA, the CDR3 is TGCAGCGTTTTGGGGGGAGCACACCTCACCAATGAGCAGTTCTTC. Protein product: CSVLGGAHLTNEQFF.

The genes are TRBV6-4 and TRBJ2-3; the match to TRBD1 covers 9 bases. The V and J ends lost 2 bases and 2 bases, in that order; junction bases with no gene match: 2. Germline values: CDR1 MRHNA, CDR2 SNTAGT. The CDR3 length is 15 residues. CDR3 coding DNA: TGTGCCAGCAGTGACGGGACAGGGTCCACAGATACGCAGTATTTT. Translating it yields CASSDGTGSTDTQYF.

This clone was counted a single time. The chain has TRBV9 and TRBJ1-1, with TRBD1 matching 9 bases. This CDR3 has 15 residues. CDR1 and CDR2 from the germline V gene are SGDLS and YYNGEE. V trimming: 4 bases; J trimming: 1 base; junction bases outside the gene matches: 5. In DNA form, the CDR3 reads TGTGCCAGCAGCCCTGGGACAGGGACGAACACTGAAGCTTTCTTT. It yields the protein CASSPGTGTNTEAFF.

The chain carries TRBV30 and TRBJ2-7, with 7 bases fitting TRBD1. The CDR3 runs 14 residues. Germline V lookup: CDR1 GTSNPN, CDR2 SVGIG (reference sequence). The V gene end was trimmed by 0 bases and the J gene end by 2 bases; junction bases not matched to a gene: 4. The CDR3 sequence is CAWSVGQGAYEQYF. The CDR3 nucleotides read TGTGCCTGGAGTGTGGGGCAGGGGGCCTACGAGCAGTACTTC.

The chain carries TRBV12-5 and TRBJ2-1, with D tentatively TRBD1 (5 bases). Deletions cut 3 bases from V and 6 bases from J, with 12 bases between. This CDR3 spans 14 amino acids. Germline V gene data show CDR1 as LGHNT and CDR2 as FRNRAP. The CDR3 loop is CASGLTQGFNEQFF. DNA of the CDR3: TGTGCTAGTGGTTTAACTCAGGGTTTCAATGAGCAGTTCTTC.